This T cell receptor beta chain was recorded in a study of T cells in women clearing cervical HPV infection. Method: immunoSEQ multiplex PCR; TCRdb's copy keeps in-frame clones and lacks some. The listing contains 40,000 to 45,000 clones. Study-wide points: Cases carried less TRBV6-7 than controls: 0.11% versus 0.16%. Timing of associations relative to infection is unclear; T-cell subsets were not isolated.

As concerns this clone: Its antigen is not known. The read terminates 3 residues ahead of where the CDR3 ends, so the germline J gene completes it.

The germline V and J ends were trimmed by 1 base and 5 bases, with 11 bases remaining between them. This CDR3 comprises 14 residues. CDR1 is SEHNR, CDR2 FQNEAQ, per germline (reference sequence). The V call is TRBV7-9, the J call TRBJ1-2; no definite D call. The sequenced sample was blood buffy coat. This clonotype was obtained from a woman between 18 and 75 years old with a cervical HPV16 infection that either progressed to CIN3+ or cleared (not recorded which). Here the CDR3 reads CASSLGITDYGYTF. The CDR3 bases that were read are TGTGCCAGCAGCTTAGGGATAACAGATTATGGC. The full variable domain, its missing parts supplied by reference TRBV7-9 and TRBJ1-2, is DTGVSQNPRHKITKRGQNVTFRCDPISEHNRLYWYRQTLGQGPEFLTYFQNEAQLEKSRLLSDRFSAERPKGSFSTLEIQRTEQGDSAMYLCASSLGITDYGYTFGSGTRLTVV.